The clone carrying this T cell receptor beta chain has a handful of counts. No antigen is known for it. The data are from a study of response to subunit inactivated influenza vaccine. The study's findings and limits: Only a handful of new T cells, the authors suggested, are recruited with each seasonal influenza vaccination.

TCRdb itself ran the RT-PCR reads through MiXCR, one entry per CDR3 protein. The repertoire holds about 540,000 distinct CDR3 sequences, with around 21% as singletons. V lost 0 bases and J lost 7, with 18 bases in between. The germline V gene encodes CDR1 ENHRY and CDR2 SYGVKD. The CDR3 has 17 residues. The sample was also reused in another study, on T cells expressing NK-cell markers. As that study records: It was by 5'RACE template switching with UMIs that TCR beta cDNA was made. One of the eight sequenced donors was seronegative, whereas the other seven were HCMV-seropositive. The share of CD8+ T cells held by dominant NKG2C+ clonotypes was roughly 1.0-8% in several donors.

This rearrangement joins TRBV10-3 to TRBJ2-2; tentatively, D is TRBD2 (5 bases). Sequences were derived from CD4+ T cells sorted from PBMCs, sampled about 11 days after vaccination. The source of this sequence is a man aged 50 or older who received an inactivated influenza vaccine. CDR3 amino acids: CAISESRTARPDGELFF. CDR3 sequence (DNA): TGTGCCATCAGTGAGTCTAGGACTGCTAGGCCCGACGGGGAGCTGTTTTTT.